This T cell receptor beta chain is drawn from a study of blood T cell repertoires in COVID-19. As for the study in general: Samples of COVID-19 (acute and convalescent) were obtained from the United States, Italy and Spain. Sources were T cells, B-cell-depleted T cells, or PBMCs; the material itself was cDNA or gDNA.

In its sample, this clone was seen once. Authors' processing steps: Amplification with reference gene primers provided the estimates of nucleated cell counts. Profiling relied on immunoSEQ multiplex PCR, and the TCRdb table lists in-frame clones only, not all of them. D and trimming come from the DNA, and the V and J calls and clone size come from that table. The sample has roughly 200,000 clones, approximately 81% seen once; the top ten hold 4.5% to 5%. This sequence was found in a woman aged 80 or older with acute or convalescent COVID-19. Material for sequencing was peripheral blood.

The CDR3 sequence is CATSDPAGRYTGELFF. In DNA, the CDR3 is TGTGCCACCAGTGACCCCGCCGGGAGATACACCGGGGAGCTGTTTTTT. V gene TRBV24-1 combines with J gene TRBJ2-2; tentatively, D is TRBD2 (6 bases). Looked up from germline, CDR1 is KGHDR and CDR2 is SFDVKD. Trimming stripped 4 bases from V and 3 bases from J, with 14 bases between. The CDR3 loop spans 16 amino acids.